This T cell receptor beta chain was retrieved from a study of OX40 agonist ivuxolimab in advanced cancers. Study context: Mean age about 60 years, range about 20 to 79; roughly 82% male. Three patients had partial responses: one hepatocellular carcinoma, two cutaneous melanoma.

General observations from the study: There was clonal expansion of CD4+ and CD8+ blood T cells by week 6 at 0.1 to 3.0 mg/kg.

Trimming shortened V by 3 bases and J by 6 bases, and 12 bases separated the two germline ends. Germline CDR1 is SGHRS and CDR2 is YFSETQ. This CDR3 spans 13 amino acids. With baseline, cycle 4 day 1, and cycle 7 day 1 as timepoints, blood was sampled. To note about this clone: Its target is unknown.

Some clones are missing from TCRdb's copy, which holds only in-frame ones; the method was immunoSEQ multiplex PCR. Among tens of thousands of clones listed, approximately 90% were seen once. The sequences come from CD4+ or CD8+ T cells sorted from blood, collected in a trial of the OX40 agonist ivuxolimab. The receptor's source is an adult with an advanced solid tumor such as melanoma, head and neck, liver or kidney cancer. The rearrangement uses TRBV5-1 and TRBJ1-1; D unclear. The DNA of the CDR3 is TGCGCCAGCAGCTCCTCTCTAGAGTCTGAAGCTTTCTTT. It is translated as CASSSSLESEAFF.